This T cell receptor beta chain derives from a study of radiotherapy plus CTLA-4 blockade in lung cancer. Study-wide background: Disease control was achieved by 31% of patients, and objective responses by about 19%.

Libraries were prepared by immunoSEQ multiplex PCR; TCRdb keeps only in-frame clonotypes and omits some of them. The repertoire holds 89,000 or so clones, around 86% seen once, with approximately 3.4% in the top ten. The length of the CDR3 is 14 residues. In germline, CDR1 is SEHNR, CDR2 FQNEAQ (reference sequence). The V gene lost 4 bases and the J gene lost 4 bases, with 12 bases spanning the gap. In the case of this clone: Its antigen remains unknown.

Study conclusions and caveats: Early shifts in blood T cell clones, with interferon-beta, reportedly predicted response best. An expansion of tumor-derived TCR clones occurred in blood after radiotherapy plus ipilimumab.

Enrolled patients, whose metastatic non-small-cell lung cancer was chemo-refractory, received focal radiation plus CTLA-4 blockade with ipilimumab. The TCR sequence derives from a human donor with non-small cell lung cancer who had a partial response to radiotherapy plus ipilimumab. The chain joins TRBV7-9 to TRBJ2-3; D remains unclear. This sample comprised peripheral blood, obtained from a patient treated with radiotherapy plus ipilimumab. The CDR3 reads CASSSQPYPDTQYF. The CDR3, as DNA: TGTGCCAGCAGCTCACAACCTTACCCAGATACGCAGTATTTT.